This T cell receptor (beta chain) was documented in a study of long-term antiretroviral therapy in people with HIV. Worth noting for this clone: Antigen: not known.

With survey level as its setting, the immunoSEQ assay was v3.0. The sequencing target was about 35,000-55,000 T-cell genomes per sample. This table comes from immunoSEQ multiplex PCR, and its TCRdb copy is limited to in-frame clones, with some not included. In the table there are some 48,000 clones, around 80% of which are singletons. Study observations and caveats: All time points showed a repertoire dominated by clones expanded before ART.

Every one of the donors gave at least one pre-ART PBMC sample and at least two post-ART PBMC samples. The sample in question was unsorted PBMCs, obtained 0.8 years after starting antiretroviral therapy. This TCR was sampled from a woman between 18 and 29 years old with HIV.

The CDR3 nucleotides are TGTGCCAGCAGTTCCTCTCCGGCCGGCTATGGCTACACCTTC. This translates into CASSSSPAGYGYTF. The V gene is TRBV27, the J gene TRBJ1-2; D is unresolved. Per germline, CDR1 MNHEY and CDR2 SMNVEV (reference sequence). The CDR3 is 14 amino acids. The V end was cut by 4 bases, the J end by 4 bases, with 13 bases between.